These T cell receptor beta chains were read from a single sample in a study of shared clonotypes between healthy human individuals. Here immunoSEQ multiplex PCR was the method, and the copy in TCRdb shows in-frame clones only, minus some. The table records about 320,000 clones, around nine tenths of them present only once. Sequenced input: memory CD8+ T cells sorted from blood. The receptor set was obtained from a man aged 18 to 29 in good health. CDR3s include the opening cysteine and the closing phenylalanine or tryptophan. D genes are given only for firm matches. Clone size is shown for a subset of rows, as once, few, many or a class of expanded clone.

CDR3 DNA,CDR3 protein,V gene,clone size,D gene,J gene
TGTGCCAGCAGCCCAGAAACAGGGATTCTCACTGAAGCTTTCTTT,CASSPETGILTEAFF,TRBV9,-,-,TRBJ1-1
TGCGCCAGCAGCCAAGAAGTAGGGCAGGGTTACTCCTACGAGCAGTACTTC,CASSQEVGQGYSYEQYF,TRBV4-1,once,-,TRBJ2-7
TGCGCCAGCAGCTTGGCCGGGGTAATGAACACTGAAGCTTTCTTT,CASSLAGVMNTEAFF,TRBV5-1,-,-,TRBJ1-1
TGTGCCAGCAGCTTTGGACCGACAGGGATAGGGGAGACCCAGTACTTC,CASSFGPTGIGETQYF,TRBV7-9,-,TRBD1,TRBJ2-5
TGTGCCTGGAGTGTACTTAGAGGGTCTGGATCACCCCTCCACTTT,CAWSVLRGSGSPLHF,TRBV30,-,-,TRBJ1-6
TGTGCCAGCAGTTTAAGAGGCGGGGGCACTGAAGCTTTCTTT,CASSLRGGGTEAFF,TRBV28,-,-,TRBJ1-1
TGTGCCAGCAGTTATTGGCAGAGTGAAGAGACCCAGTACTTC,CASSYWQSEETQYF,TRBV2,-,-,TRBJ2-5
TGTGCCAGCAGAACGACAGGGGCCGACTCCTACAATGAGCAGTTCTTC,CASRTTGADSYNEQFF,TRBV6-6,-,TRBD1,TRBJ2-1
TGCGCCAGCAGCCAATTGGGACTAGGAAACTACAATGAGCAGTTCTTC,CASSQLGLGNYNEQFF,TRBV4-3,-,TRBD2,TRBJ2-1
TGTGCCAGCACTCCCGAAGTACAGGGGGGCAATCAGCCCCAGCATTTT,CASTPEVQGGNQPQHF,TRBV2,-,TRBD1,TRBJ1-5
TGCGCCAGCAGCCAAGATCCCTACAGCGCCCTCTCCTACGAGCAGTACTTC,CASSQDPYSALSYEQYF,TRBV4-1,-,-,TRBJ2-7
TGTGCCAGTAGTATAGATCTAGCGGGAGCCTACAATGAGCAGTTCTTC,CASSIDLAGAYNEQFF,TRBV19,-,TRBD2,TRBJ2-1
TGTGCCAGCAGTGAGTACGTGGGAATTAGCTCCTACAATGAGCAGTTCTTC,CASSEYVGISSYNEQFF,TRBV9,-,-,TRBJ2-1
TGTGCCAGCAGCAAATATAGCGGGGGCTCATACAATGAGCAGTTCTTC,CASSKYSGGSYNEQFF,TRBV11-1,-,TRBD2,TRBJ2-1
TGTGCCAGCAGTTACTCAGAGGGTGACCAGCCCCAGCATTTT,CASSYSEGDQPQHF,TRBV6-6,-,-,TRBJ1-5
TGTGCCAGCAGCGGACGTGGCGCTAGCGTTACAGATACGCAGTATTTT,CASSGRGASVTDTQYF,TRBV7-8,-,-,TRBJ2-3
TGTGCCAGCAGCTTCGGACACTTCTCCTACGAGCAGTACTTC,CASSFGHFSYEQYF,TRBV5-6,-,-,TRBJ2-7
TGTGCCAGCTCACCCGAGCCCTTCTATAATTCACCCCTCCACTTT,CASSPEPFYNSPLHF,TRBV18,-,-,TRBJ1-6
TGTGCCAGCAGCCCCTTAGCAAGGGGCACTGAAGCTTTCTTT,CASSPLARGTEAFF,TRBV28,-,-,TRBJ1-1
TGTGCCAGCAGTTTCGGTCCGGGGGGAGAACTCTACGAGCAGTACTTC,CASSFGPGGELYEQYF,TRBV27,-,TRBD2,TRBJ2-7
TGTGCCAGCTCACCACAACGGAAGCCCTCGGGCACCGGGGAGCTGTTTTTT,CASSPQRKPSGTGELFF,TRBV18,-,-,TRBJ2-2
TGTGCCAGCAGTTATGGGGGGCGGGGTCAGCCCCAGCATTTT,CASSYGGRGQPQHF,TRBV6-6,-,-,TRBJ1-5
TGTGCCAGCAGTTACCCTTGGGGGCCCGGGGAGCTGTTTTTT,CASSYPWGPGELFF,TRBV7-9,-,-,TRBJ2-2
TGTGCCAGCAGTCTCCTACTAGCGGGGGGGCCGAAGACCCAGTACTTC,CASSLLLAGGPKTQYF,TRBV27,-,TRBD2,TRBJ2-5
TGTGCCAGCAGTTACTCTCGTAGCGGGATCTACAATGAACAGTTCTTC,CASSYSRSGIYNEQFF,TRBV6-5,-,TRBD2,TRBJ2-1
TGCAGCGTTGATGGGGGGCACACTGAAGCTTTCTTT,CSVDGGHTEAFF,TRBV29-1,-,-,TRBJ1-1
TGTGCCAGCAGCTTAACTAGCGGGGCTCAAGAGACCCAGTACTTC,CASSLTSGAQETQYF,TRBV11-1,-,TRBD2,TRBJ2-5
TGTGCCAGCAGCCCCGGACAGGCGTATGGCTACACCTTC,CASSPGQAYGYTF,TRBV5-6,-,TRBD1,TRBJ1-2
TGTGCCACCCGGGGCGGACAGGGGGTACAGCCCCAGCATTTT,CATRGGQGVQPQHF,TRBV2,-,TRBD1,TRBJ1-5
TGTGCCAGAGGCACGGGACAGGGTTCTTCACCCCTCCACTTT,CARGTGQGSSPLHF,TRBV2,-,TRBD1,TRBJ1-6
TGTGCCAGCAGCTTACTAGCGGTGGGAGGGGAGCAGTACTTC,CASSLLAVGGEQYF,TRBV27,-,TRBD2,TRBJ2-7
TGCGCCAGCAGCCAAGTAGCTAGCGGGGTTAAGGAGCAGTACTTC,CASSQVASGVKEQYF,TRBV4-1,-,TRBD2,TRBJ2-7
TGTGCCAGCAGCGAGCCACCGAACACTGAAGCTTTCTTT,CASSEPPNTEAFF,TRBV7-9,-,-,TRBJ1-1
TGTGCCAGCAGCTCCTTCCCGGCGGCCTACGAGCAGTACTTC,CASSSFPAAYEQYF,TRBV11-2,few,-,TRBJ2-7
TGCGCCAGCAGCCAAGCAGCGGGCATCTCCTACGAGCAGTACTTC,CASSQAAGISYEQYF,TRBV4-3,-,-,TRBJ2-7
TGTGCCAGCAGATCCCAAAAGGGCGAGGAACCGTACGAGCAGTACTTC,CASRSQKGEEPYEQYF,TRBV6-6,-,-,TRBJ2-7
TGTGCCAGCAGTTACTTGGCGGAGCGCACAGATACGCAGTATTTT,CASSYLAERTDTQYF,TRBV6-5,once,-,TRBJ2-3
TGTGCCAGCAGCCCAGAACCCGGGACCCTGGGCGAGCAGTACTTC,CASSPEPGTLGEQYF,TRBV9,once,-,TRBJ2-7
TGTGCCAGCAGTTACTCGAGGACTAGGGAGCAGTTCTTC,CASSYSRTREQFF,TRBV6-5,-,TRBD2,TRBJ2-1
TGTGCCAGCAGCTTAAGGGGCTCGTTCTACGAGCAGTACTTC,CASSLRGSFYEQYF,TRBV7-6,once,-,TRBJ2-7
TGTGCCAGCAGCTCAGGGGTTAATGAAAAACTGTTTTTT,CASSSGVNEKLFF,TRBV13,-,-,TRBJ1-4
TGCGCCAGCAGCTTGGCAGGGTCATTGGAGCAGTACTTC,CASSLAGSLEQYF,TRBV5-1,once,-,TRBJ2-7
TGTGCCAGCAGTTCCGTCGACAGGGGGGGAGAGCAGTACTTC,CASSSVDRGGEQYF,TRBV28,-,TRBD1,TRBJ2-7
TGTGCCAGCAGTCCTCTGGGGACTAGCGGGAGGGAGACCCAGTACTTC,CASSPLGTSGRETQYF,TRBV27,-,TRBD2,TRBJ2-5